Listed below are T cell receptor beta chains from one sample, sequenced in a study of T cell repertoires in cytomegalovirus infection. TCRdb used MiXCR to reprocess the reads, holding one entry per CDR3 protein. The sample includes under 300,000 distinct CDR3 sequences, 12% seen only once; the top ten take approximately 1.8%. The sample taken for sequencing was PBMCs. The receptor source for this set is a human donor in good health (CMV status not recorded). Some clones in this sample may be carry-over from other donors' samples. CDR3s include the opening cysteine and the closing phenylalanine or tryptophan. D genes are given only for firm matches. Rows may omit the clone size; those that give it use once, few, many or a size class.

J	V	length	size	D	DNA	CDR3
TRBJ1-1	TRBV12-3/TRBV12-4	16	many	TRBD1	TGTGCCAGCAGTCACCACCGCCGGGACAGTAACACTGAAGCTTTCTTT	CASSHHRRDSNTEAFF
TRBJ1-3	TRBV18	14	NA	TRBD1	TGTGCCAGCTCGCTACAGGGGCCGCGAAACACCATATATTTT	CASSLQGPRNTIYF
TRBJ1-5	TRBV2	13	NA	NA	TGTGCCAGCAGTGGATGGGACAATCAGCCCCAGCATTTT	CASSGWDNQPQHF
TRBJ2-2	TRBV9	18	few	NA	TGTGCCAGCAGCGTAGACCCCCCGGGTGGAGGTCTCGTCGGGGAGCTGTTTTTT	CASSVDPPGGGLVGELFF
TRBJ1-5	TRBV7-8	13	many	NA	TGTGCCAGCAGCTCCGTAAACAATCAGCCCCAGCATTTT	CASSSVNNQPQHF
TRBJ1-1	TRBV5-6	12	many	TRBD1	TGTGCCAGCAGCGCCGGGACAGGTGAAGCTTTCTTT	CASSAGTGEAFF
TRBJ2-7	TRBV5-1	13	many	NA	TGCGCCAGCAGCTTGGTTGGAACCGGCGAGCAGTACTTC	CASSLVGTGEQYF
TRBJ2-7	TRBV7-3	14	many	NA	TGTGCCAGCAGCTCACAGGGGGAGGGCTACGAGCAGTACTTC	CASSSQGEGYEQYF
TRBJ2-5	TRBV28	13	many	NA	TGTGCCAGCTCCGAAGAGGGAAGAGAGACCCAGTACTTC	CASSEEGRETQYF
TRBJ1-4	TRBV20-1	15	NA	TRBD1	TGCAGTGCTAGCCCCAGGACAGGGGATCGGGAAAAACTGTTTTTT	CSASPRTGDREKLFF
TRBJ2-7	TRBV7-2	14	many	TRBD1	TGTGCCAGCAGCTCTCGGACAGGTTCCTACGAGCAGTACTTC	CASSSRTGSYEQYF
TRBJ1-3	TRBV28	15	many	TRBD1	TGTGCCAGCAGTTTCGACAGGGGATCTGGAAACACCATATATTTT	CASSFDRGSGNTIYF
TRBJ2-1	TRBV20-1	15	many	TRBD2	TGCAGTGCTCCCCGCGGGGGGCCTTCTGGGGGTGAGCAGTTCTTC	CSAPRGGPSGGEQFF
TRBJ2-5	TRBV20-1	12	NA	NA	TGCAGTGCCAGAGGTGCGGAAGAGACCCAGTACTTC	CSARGAEETQYF
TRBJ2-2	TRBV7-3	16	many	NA	TGTGCCAGCAGCCCACGGGGCAAGGAGAACACCGGGGAGCTGTTTTTT	CASSPRGKENTGELFF
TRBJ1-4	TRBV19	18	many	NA	TGTGCCAGTAGTATAGGATTGGGCAGCGAGACAACTAATGAAAAACTGTTTTTT	CASSIGLGSETTNEKLFF
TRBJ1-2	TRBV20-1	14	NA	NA	TGCAGTGCTAGACGTCCAGAAGTCCCATATGGCTACACCTTC	CSARRPEVPYGYTF
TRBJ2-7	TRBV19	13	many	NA	TGTGCCAGTAGTATGGGTCTTGCCTACGAGCAGTACTTC	CASSMGLAYEQYF
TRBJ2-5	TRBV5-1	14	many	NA	TGCGCCAGCAGTCGCGACTCAGACCAAGAGACCCAGTACTTC	CASSRDSDQETQYF
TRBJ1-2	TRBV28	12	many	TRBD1	TGTGCCAGCAGGACAGGGGATTTCGGCTACACCTTC	CASRTGDFGYTF
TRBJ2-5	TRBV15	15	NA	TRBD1	TGTGCCACCAGCAGAGATCGGGCAGGGGGAGAGACCCAGTACTTC	CATSRDRAGGETQYF
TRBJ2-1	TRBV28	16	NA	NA	TGTGCCAGCAGTTTTAACGGGGCCTTTGCCTACAATGAGCAGTTCTTC	CASSFNGAFAYNEQFF
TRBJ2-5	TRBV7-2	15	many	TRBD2	TGTGCCAGCAGCTTAGATAGCGGGGGGGAAGAGACCCAGTACTTC	CASSLDSGGEETQYF
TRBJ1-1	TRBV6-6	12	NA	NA	TGTGCCAGCAGCCCCATTGGCTCTGAAGCTTACTTT	CASSPIGSEAYF